Each of the 17 T cell receptor beta chains below was sequenced from the same sample in a study of blood T cell repertoires in COVID-19. Method: immunoSEQ multiplex PCR; TCRdb's copy keeps in-frame clones and lacks some. Of approximately 70,000 clones listed, around 80% are singletons. The material sequenced was peripheral blood. Every receptor here comes from an older man with active or convalescent COVID-19.

The chain employs TRBV5-1 and TRBJ2-1; D might be TRBD2 (6 bases). Germline assignment: CDR1 SGHRS and CDR2 YFSETQ. CDR3 length: 15 residues. The V end lost 1 base, the J end lost 0 bases, and 8 bases lay between the germline ends. DNA for the CDR3: TGCGCCAGCAGCTTGCCCGGGGGCTCCTACAATGAGCAGTTCTTC. Protein product: CASSLPGGSYNEQFF.

V usage is TRBV28 and J usage is TRBJ1-1; D is ambiguous. CDR1 is MDHEN, CDR2 SYDVKM, per germline. V dropped 6 bases and J dropped 7 bases, with 9 bases sitting between them. This CDR3 spans 11 amino acids. This CDR3 is CASSYPFEAFF. Written as DNA, the CDR3 is TGTGCCAGCAGCTACCCCTTTGAAGCTTTCTTT. Full variable domain (missing parts from reference TRBV28 and TRBJ1-1): DVKVTQSSRYLVKRTGEKVFLECVQDMDHENMFWYRQDPGLGLRLIYFSYDVKMKEKGDIPEGYSVSREKKERFSLILESASTNQTSMYLCASSYPFEAFFGQGTRLTVV.

This clone appeared a single time. Here the CDR3 DNA reads TGTGCCACCAGCAGAGATCCCAACTCGGGGCAGTTCTTC. This gives the protein CATSRDPNSGQFF. The V gene is TRBV15, the J gene TRBJ2-1; D not certain. Trimming stripped 0 bases from V and 12 bases from J, with 12 bases between. Germline V gives CDR1 LNHNV, CDR2 YYDKDF (reference sequence). This CDR3 has 13 amino acids.

This clone was recorded a few times. V and J are TRBV9 and TRBJ1-3, with 9 bases matching TRBD1. The trim removed 0 bases at V and 6 bases at J, leaving 4 bases unmatched. CDR1 and CDR2 (germline): SGDLS, YYNGEE. This CDR3 contains 15 residues. The CDR3 region has the DNA TGTGCCAGCAGCGTAGCGGGACAGGGTGTAAACACCATATATTTT. Its protein product is CASSVAGQGVNTIYF.

The rearrangement joins TRBV11-2 to TRBJ1-2; 8 bases agree with TRBD1. Unmatched junction bases numbered 8, after V lost 5 bases and J lost 6 bases. The CDR3 sequence is 14 residues long. CDR1 is SGHAT, CDR2 FQNNGV, per germline. Here the CDR3 reads CASSRTDRVDGYTF. The CDR3 DNA reads as TGTGCCAGCAGCCGAACGGACAGGGTGGATGGCTACACCTTC.

This clone appeared once. The CDR3 DNA reads as TGTGCCAGCAGCCCGGCAGGTTATCCTAGCGGCTCCTACGAGCAGTACTTC. Its translation is CASSPAGYPSGSYEQYF. The rearrangement joins TRBV6-2 or TRBV6-3 to TRBJ2-7; 7 bases map to TRBD2. The CDR3 sequence is 17 residues long. Unmatched junction bases numbered 14, after V lost 6 bases and J lost 0 bases. From germline, CDR1 is MNHEY and CDR2 SVGEGT.

V gene TRBV2 combines with J gene TRBJ2-3; TRBD1 aligns across 7 bases. The junction had 9 bases not matched to a gene; V was cut back by 6 bases and J by 3 bases. The CDR3 spans 15 residues. Germline values: CDR1 SNHLY, CDR2 FYNNEI. Written as DNA, the CDR3 is TGTGCCAGCAGCCGGAGGACAGGCGGGACAGATACGCAGTATTTT. It codes for CASSRRTGGTDTQYF.

This chain joins TRBV5-1 and TRBJ1-3; no clear D gene. V shed 0 bases and J shed 0 bases, with 7 bases lying between them. The CDR3 loop spans 15 amino acids. Germline loops: CDR1 SGHRS, CDR2 YFSETQ. The CDR3 nucleotides read TGCGCCAGCAGCTTGGGCGGTGCCTCTGGAAACACCATATATTTT. Its translation is CASSLGGASGNTIYF.

CDR3 in DNA: TGTGCCAGCTCGTCCGGGGCTAACTATGGCTACACCTTC. It codes for CASSSGANYGYTF. This chain uses TRBV18 with TRBJ1-2; D is ambiguous. Germline loops: CDR1 KGHSH, CDR2 LQKENI. Trimming took off 6 bases at V and 0 bases at J, with 8 bases between the two ends. The CDR3 covers 13 residues.

The chain employs TRBV5-1 and TRBJ1-3; 7 bases match TRBD1. V lost 1 base, J lost 2 bases, and 3 bases stayed unmatched. Germline CDR1 is SGHRS and CDR2 is YFSETQ. The CDR3 is made up of 15 amino acids. The CDR3 here is CASSLQGVTGNTIYF. CDR3 DNA: TGCGCCAGCAGCTTGCAGGGGGTGACTGGAAACACCATATATTTT. Full variable domain (rest looked up from reference TRBV5-1 and TRBJ1-3): KAGVTQTPRYLIKTRGQQVTLSCSPISGHRSVSWYQQTPGQGLQFLFEYFSETQRNKGNFPGRFSGRQFSNSRSEMNVSTLELGDSALYLCASSLQGVTGNTIYFGEGSWLTVV.

The genes are TRBV9 and TRBJ2-7, with 8 bases identical to TRBD2. This CDR3 region has 16 residues. V was clipped by 3 bases and J by 2 bases; unmatched bases: 10. Germline CDR1 is SGDLS and CDR2 is YYNGEE. The CDR3 coding sequence is TGTGCCAGCAGCGCCTATCAATCGGGACTAGCCTACGAGCAGTACTTC. This codes for CASSAYQSGLAYEQYF.

V usage is TRBV5-1 and J usage is TRBJ2-7; D perhaps matches TRBD1 (6 bases). Germline CDR1 reads SGHRS; CDR2 reads YFSETQ. The V gene lost 1 base and the J gene lost 2 bases, with 7 bases spanning the gap. This CDR3 contains 13 residues. The CDR3: CASSLNRAYEQYF. The CDR3 region has the DNA TGCGCCAGCAGCTTGAACAGGGCCTACGAGCAGTACTTC.

The sample holds one count of this clone. V gene TRBV6-1 combines with J gene TRBJ2-5, with D perhaps TRBD2 (6 bases). V was pared by 3 bases and J by 5 bases, with 19 bases between. Germline V gene sequence: CDR1 MNHNS, CDR2 SASEGT. This CDR3 has 16 residues. CDR3 DNA sequence: TGTGCCAGCAGTGAGGTTTTCGGAGGGGATCGGGAGACCCAGTACTTC. It translates to CASSEVFGGDRETQYF.

The V call is TRBV28, the J call TRBJ1-3, with 7 positions matching TRBD1. Germline CDR1 MDHEN, CDR2 SYDVKM. The CDR3 length is 15 residues. V lost 3 bases and J lost 4; bases outside the gene matches: 6. The CDR3, as DNA: TGTGCCAGCAGTTTGGGACAGAGTCGAGGAAACACCATATATTTT. Its protein product is CASSLGQSRGNTIYF.

The V call is TRBV19, the J call TRBJ2-5; 7 bases line up with TRBD1. Germline loops: CDR1 LNHDA, CDR2 SQIVND (reference sequence). The CDR3 contains 13 residues. V lost 3 bases to trimming and J lost 4 bases; unmatched junction nucleotides: 2. In nucleotides, the CDR3 is TGTGCCAGTAGTATTAGGGGGCCAGAGACCCAGTACTTC. Protein: CASSIRGPETQYF.

This clone was observed a few times. The J gene is TRBJ1-2, the V gene TRBV2, with D perhaps matching TRBD1 (5 bases). The CDR3 is 15 amino acids. Germline V gene lookup returns CDR1 SNHLY and CDR2 FYNNEI. V lost 5 bases and J 4 bases, leaving 17 bases between the germline ends. CDR3 sequence: CASSSGTSNPYGYTF. CDR3 nucleotides: TGTGCCAGCAGTAGCGGGACGTCTAACCCCTATGGCTACACCTTC.

The V call is TRBV2, the J call TRBJ1-2, with 7 positions matching TRBD1. The CDR3 is made up of 15 amino acids. V shed 1 base, J shed 5 bases, and the junction held 7 bases outside the gene matches. CDR1 is SNHLY and CDR2 is FYNNEI in the germline V gene. The CDR3, as DNA: TGTGCCAGCAGTGAAGACAGGGGATCCCTATATGGCTACACCTTC. It is translated as CASSEDRGSLYGYTF.